The rows below give T cell receptor beta chains drawn from one sample of a study of shared clonotypes between healthy human individuals. The repertoire was sequenced with immunoSEQ multiplex PCR; TCRdb's copy has only in-frame clones and lacks some. Seen here are around 700,000 clones, around 92% observed once, and the top ten hold approximately 25%. The sample comprised naive CD8+ T cells sorted from blood. These receptors were obtained from a young man in good health. Each CDR3 is given with its conserved first and last residue. The order of the fields is V gene, clone size, J gene, D gene, CDR3 DNA, CDR3 protein. A D gene is named only where the DNA matches it firmly. Where a row states a size, it is once, few, many or the class of an expanded clone; other rows omit it.

TRBV7-9	NA	TRBJ1-5	TRBD1	TGTGCCAGCAGCGGACAGGGTCAGCCCCAGCATTTT	CASSGQGQPQHF
TRBV14	NA	TRBJ2-3	TRBD2	TGTGCCAGCAGCCAAGACCGCGGGAGTAGCGCAGATACGCAGTATTTT	CASSQDRGSSADTQYF
TRBV15	NA	TRBJ2-1	NA	TGTGCCACCAGCAGATCCCTCGACTCCTACAATGAGCAGTTCTTC	CATSRSLDSYNEQFF
TRBV12-5	NA	TRBJ2-1	NA	TGTGCTAGTGGTTTGGGGGCCGACAGCTACTCGGGGTTTTACAATGAGCAGTTCTTC	CASGLGADSYSGFYNEQFF
TRBV6-5	NA	TRBJ2-1	TRBD2	TGTGCCAGCAGTCTAGCGGAGGGAGGGAATGAGCAGTTCTTC	CASSLAEGGNEQFF
TRBV27	NA	TRBJ2-3	NA	TGTGCCAGCAGTCCGGGACTCCGGGTCAGAGATACGCAGTATTTT	CASSPGLRVRDTQYF
TRBV9	NA	TRBJ2-5	TRBD1	TGTGCCAGCAGCGACCGGGACAGGGGGCCGGCACGGGAGACCCAGTACTTC	CASSDRDRGPARETQYF
TRBV7-9	NA	TRBJ2-1	TRBD2	TGTGCCAGCAGCCTGGGACTAGCGGGAGGAAAGTTCTTC	CASSLGLAGGKFF
TRBV5-1	NA	TRBJ2-1	TRBD2	TGCGCCAGCGGAGAGGGGCTAGCGGGAGGAAACTCCTACAATGAGCAGTTCTTC	CASGEGLAGGNSYNEQFF
TRBV5-1	NA	TRBJ1-2	TRBD1	TGCGCCAGCAGCTCACTGGGACAGATTTTCTATGGCTACACCTTC	CASSSLGQIFYGYTF
TRBV5-1	NA	TRBJ2-7	TRBD2	TGCGCCAGCAGCTTGGCGGGGACTAGCGGAGCCTACGAGCAGTACTTC	CASSLAGTSGAYEQYF
TRBV29-1	once	TRBJ2-1	NA	TGCAGCGTCCGTCCAGTTGGGGGGGAGCAGTTCTTC	CSVRPVGGEQFF
TRBV19	NA	TRBJ2-7	NA	TGTGCCAGTACCCAGGGTTGGGGCTACGAGCAGTACTTC	CASTQGWGYEQYF
TRBV19	NA	TRBJ1-2	NA	TGTGCCAGTAGTATGTGGCAGCCTTATGGCTACACCTTC	CASSMWQPYGYTF
TRBV7-2	NA	TRBJ2-2	NA	TGTGCCAGCAGCCTACTGGGCCCGAGCGGGGAGCTGTTTTTT	CASSLLGPSGELFF
TRBV7-2	NA	TRBJ2-7	NA	TGTGCCAGCAGCTTAGCCGCGTGGCCAAACGAGCAGTACTTC	CASSLAAWPNEQYF
TRBV7-9	few	TRBJ2-2	TRBD2	TGTGCCAGCAGCTTCTCTAGCGGGACCGGGGAGCTGTTTTTT	CASSFSSGTGELFF
TRBV29-1	NA	TRBJ2-7	NA	TGCAGCGTTGCGACACTTTCCTACGAGCAGTACTTC	CSVATLSYEQYF
TRBV5-6	NA	TRBJ1-1	NA	TGTGCCAGCAGCTTGGCACAGGGAATGAACACTGAAGCTTTCTTT	CASSLAQGMNTEAFF
TRBV27	NA	TRBJ2-3	NA	TGTGCCAGCTCCGCTAGAGACAGCACAGATACGCAGTATTTT	CASSARDSTDTQYF
TRBV5-6	NA	TRBJ2-1	NA	TGTGCCAGCAGCTTGTTGGGGAATGAGCAGTTCTTC	CASSLLGNEQFF
TRBV9	once	TRBJ2-2	TRBD2	TGTGCCAGCAGCCCGGAGGAGACTAGCGGGACTCCCGGCCCCGGGGAGCTGTTTTTT	CASSPEETSGTPGPGELFF
TRBV7-9	NA	TRBJ2-1	TRBD2	TGTGCCAGCAGCTTCGGGACTACCTCTTACAATGAGCAGTTCTTC	CASSFGTTSYNEQFF
TRBV5-6	NA	TRBJ2-7	NA	TGTGCCAGCGGGGACGGAGGGTTCTACGAGCAGTACTTC	CASGDGGFYEQYF
TRBV5-8	NA	TRBJ2-1	NA	TGTGCCAGCAGCTTGTTGGGGGGTAACTACAATGAGCAGTTCTTC	CASSLLGGNYNEQFF
TRBV11-2	NA	TRBJ2-7	TRBD2	TGTGCCACCTTCGGGGGTAAGCCTAGCGGGACCTACGAGCAGTACTTC	CATFGGKPSGTYEQYF
TRBV29-1	NA	TRBJ2-3	TRBD2	TGCAGCGTTGAAGGGACTAGCGGAAGCACAGATACGCAGTATTTT	CSVEGTSGSTDTQYF
TRBV28	NA	TRBJ1-2	NA	TGTGCCAGCAGTTTCGCGGAATTTCGGTATGGCTACACCTTC	CASSFAEFRYGYTF
TRBV6-1	NA	TRBJ2-1	NA	TGTGCCAGCAGTGAAGCAGGGAATGAGCAGTTCTTC	CASSEAGNEQFF
TRBV19	NA	TRBJ2-7	TRBD2	TGTGCCAGTAGGCCACTAGCGGGAGGACCAACCGAGCAGTACTTC	CASRPLAGGPTEQYF
TRBV7-9	NA	TRBJ2-1	TRBD2	TGTGCCAGCAGCCCTAAGACTAGCGGGAGCTTCAATGAGCAGTTCTTC	CASSPKTSGSFNEQFF
TRBV5-4	NA	TRBJ2-1	NA	TGTGCCACCCCGGGGGAGAGCTCCTACAATGAGCAGTTCTTC	CATPGESSYNEQFF
TRBV10-2	NA	TRBJ2-1	NA	TGCGCCAGCAGTGAGTCTACGAGTGAGCAGTTCTTC	CASSESTSEQFF